This TCR beta chain was recorded in a study of cytomegalovirus exposure and HLA in healthy donors. Study conclusions and caveats: The finding came from a later analysis; first-cohort TCR clusters tended to co-occur in the 110 or so validation repertoires. Cytomegalovirus association was listed for 150 or so TCR beta chains. Rarity marked most TCR sequences, yet some public TCRs occurred in many donors.

The table came from immunoSEQ multiplex PCR; TCRdb's copy has only in-frame clones and leaves some out. The sample holds 150,000 to 200,000 clones, roughly 82% seen once. CDR1 SGHTA and CDR2 FQGNSA come from the germline V gene. V gave up 5 bases and J gave up 6 bases; unmatched junction bases: 7. The CDR3 has 15 amino acids. This clone was counted only a few times. Its target is unknown. Sequencing used PBMCs. The receptor was isolated from a man younger than 35 in good health and CMV-seropositive. The rearrangement joins TRBV7-2 to TRBJ1-5; TRBD1 matches at 10 bases. CDR3 protein: CASSQDRGFRQPQHF. As DNA, the CDR3 is TGTGCCAGCAGCCAGGACAGGGGGTTCCGTCAGCCCCAGCATTTT.